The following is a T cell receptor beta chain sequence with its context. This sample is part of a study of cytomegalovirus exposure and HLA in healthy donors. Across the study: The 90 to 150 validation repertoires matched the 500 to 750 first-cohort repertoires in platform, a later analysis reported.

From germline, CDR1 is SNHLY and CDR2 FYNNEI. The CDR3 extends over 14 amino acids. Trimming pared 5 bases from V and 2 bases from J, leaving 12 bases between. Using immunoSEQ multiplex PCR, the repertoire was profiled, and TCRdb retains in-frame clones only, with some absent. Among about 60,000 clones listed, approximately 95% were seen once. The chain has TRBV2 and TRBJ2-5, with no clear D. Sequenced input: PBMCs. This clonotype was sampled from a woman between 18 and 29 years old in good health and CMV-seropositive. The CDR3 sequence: CASSPDTYQETQYF. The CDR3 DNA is TGTGCCAGCAGTCCTGACACTTATCAAGAGACCCAGTACTTC.